These T cell receptor beta chains were read from a single sample in a study of shared clonotypes between healthy human individuals. Sequencing used immunoSEQ multiplex PCR; TCRdb keeps in-frame clones, though not all of them. The sample shows 2 million to 2.5 million clones, roughly 93% of them seen only once. The material sequenced was naive CD4+ T cells from PBMCs. All receptors derive from a man in his late teens or twenties in good health. Some clones in this sample may be carry-over from other donors' samples. CDR3s include the opening cysteine and the closing phenylalanine or tryptophan. The order of the fields is J gene, D gene, V gene, clone size, CDR3 DNA, CDR3 protein. D genes are given only for firm matches. The size field is filled for only some rows; it gives once, few, many or a size class.

j_call: TRBJ2-2
d_call: -
v_call: TRBV28
clone_size: -
cdr3_nt: TGTGCCAGCGGGGAGGGACAGCGGTACACCGGGGAGCTGTTTTTT
cdr3_aa: CASGEGQRYTGELFF

j_call: TRBJ2-1
d_call: TRBD1
v_call: TRBV2
clone_size: -
cdr3_nt: TGTGCCAGCAGCCACAGGGACAGGGCTTGGAATGAGCAGTTCTTC
cdr3_aa: CASSHRDRAWNEQFF

j_call: TRBJ2-7
d_call: -
v_call: TRBV5-6
clone_size: -
cdr3_nt: TGTGCCAGCAGCCATAAGGATGTTTACGAGCAGTACTTC
cdr3_aa: CASSHKDVYEQYF

j_call: TRBJ2-1
d_call: -
v_call: TRBV7-6
clone_size: -
cdr3_nt: TGTGCGAGTGGGGGCGCGGCGACTAGCCGGGGTGCGGAGCAGTTCTTC
cdr3_aa: CASGGAATSRGAEQFF

j_call: TRBJ1-1
d_call: -
v_call: TRBV5-1
clone_size: few
cdr3_nt: TGCGCCAGCAGCTTGTTTGGGAACACTGAAGCTTTCTTT
cdr3_aa: CASSLFGNTEAFF

j_call: TRBJ1-6
d_call: -
v_call: TRBV7-9
clone_size: -
cdr3_nt: TGTGCCAGCAGCTTTCCTAACCGAGCGGGCGGGGCCTGGAATTCACCCCTCCACTTT
cdr3_aa: CASSFPNRAGGAWNSPLHF

j_call: TRBJ2-5
d_call: -
v_call: TRBV5-1
clone_size: -
cdr3_nt: TGCGCCAGCAGCTTGGTGGGGGTTCTGAGCCAAGAGACCCAGTACTTC
cdr3_aa: CASSLVGVLSQETQYF

j_call: TRBJ2-3
d_call: TRBD2
v_call: TRBV28
clone_size: -
cdr3_nt: TGTGCCAGCAGTTCCTTAGCGGGCTCTAGCACAGATACGCAGTATTTT
cdr3_aa: CASSSLAGSSTDTQYF

j_call: TRBJ2-7
d_call: -
v_call: TRBV19
clone_size: -
cdr3_nt: TGTGCCAGTAGTATAACGCTTTTCCACGAGCAGTACTTC
cdr3_aa: CASSITLFHEQYF

j_call: TRBJ2-1
d_call: -
v_call: TRBV27
clone_size: -
cdr3_nt: TGTGCCAGCAGTTTACAAGGTCGGAATGAGCAGTTCTTC
cdr3_aa: CASSLQGRNEQFF

j_call: TRBJ2-4
d_call: -
v_call: TRBV5-4
clone_size: -
cdr3_nt: TGTGCCAGCAGCCACCGAACAGGGGCCAAAAACATTCAGTACTTC
cdr3_aa: CASSHRTGAKNIQYF

j_call: TRBJ1-2
d_call: TRBD1
v_call: TRBV27
clone_size: -
cdr3_nt: TGTGCCAGCAGTCCCGGACAGGGGTCCTATGGCTACACCTTC
cdr3_aa: CASSPGQGSYGYTF

j_call: TRBJ2-1
d_call: -
v_call: TRBV5-1
clone_size: -
cdr3_nt: TGCGCCAGCACCATCTTAGCGGAAGGGGGTGAGCAGTTCTTC
cdr3_aa: CASTILAEGGEQFF

j_call: TRBJ2-7
d_call: -
v_call: TRBV7-9
clone_size: -
cdr3_nt: TGTGCCAGCAGCGTACCTGGGGTAGGTTCCTACGAGCAGTACTTC
cdr3_aa: CASSVPGVGSYEQYF

j_call: TRBJ1-1
d_call: -
v_call: TRBV23-1
clone_size: few
cdr3_nt: TGCGCCAGCAGTCAATCGATATCCCCAGGGGATGGGAACACTGAAGCTTTCTTT
cdr3_aa: CASSQSISPGDGNTEAFF

j_call: TRBJ2-2
d_call: TRBD2
v_call: TRBV29-1
clone_size: -
cdr3_nt: TGCAGCGGCGGACTAGCGGGAACCGGGGAGCTGTTTTTT
cdr3_aa: CSGGLAGTGELFF

j_call: TRBJ2-2
d_call: TRBD1
v_call: TRBV2
clone_size: -
cdr3_nt: TGTGCCAGCAGGGGACAGGGAGGCATCGGGGAGCTGTTTTTT
cdr3_aa: CASRGQGGIGELFF

j_call: TRBJ1-1
d_call: -
v_call: TRBV5-5
clone_size: -
cdr3_nt: TGTGCCAGCAGCTTGGGGGGACATCTTACTGAAGCTTTCTTT
cdr3_aa: CASSLGGHLTEAFF

j_call: TRBJ2-3
d_call: TRBD1
v_call: TRBV5-1
clone_size: -
cdr3_nt: TGCGCCAGCAGCCACCGGGACAGGGCCACAGATACGCAGTATTTT
cdr3_aa: CASSHRDRATDTQYF

j_call: TRBJ2-2
d_call: TRBD2
v_call: TRBV2
clone_size: -
cdr3_nt: TGTGCCAGCAGAGGAACTAGCGGGAGAATCGGGGAGCTGTTTTTT
cdr3_aa: CASRGTSGRIGELFF

j_call: TRBJ1-2
d_call: -
v_call: TRBV7-9
clone_size: -
cdr3_nt: TGTGCCAGCAGCCCCTACTTCGGGGGCCTCTATGGCTACACCTTC
cdr3_aa: CASSPYFGGLYGYTF

j_call: TRBJ1-2
d_call: -
v_call: TRBV6-5
clone_size: -
cdr3_nt: TGTGCCAGCAGTCCCTTGGGGGGGCATGGCTACACCTTC
cdr3_aa: CASSPLGGHGYTF

j_call: TRBJ2-7
d_call: TRBD1
v_call: TRBV4-3
clone_size: -
cdr3_nt: TGCGCCAGCAGCTCTAACAGGGGTTACGAGCAGTACTTC
cdr3_aa: CASSSNRGYEQYF

j_call: TRBJ2-7
d_call: -
v_call: TRBV30
clone_size: -
cdr3_nt: TGTGCCTGGAGACCCCCCGGGCTAGCCAAGGAGCAGTACTTC
cdr3_aa: CAWRPPGLAKEQYF

j_call: TRBJ1-5
d_call: TRBD1
v_call: TRBV30
clone_size: few
cdr3_nt: TGTGCCTGGAGTGTACAATGGGACAGGGTTAGGGGCAATCAGCCCCAGCATTTT
cdr3_aa: CAWSVQWDRVRGNQPQHF

j_call: TRBJ1-5
d_call: -
v_call: TRBV5-8
clone_size: -
cdr3_nt: TGTGCAACATCGTGGGGGTATAGCAATCAGCCCCAGCATTTT
cdr3_aa: CATSWGYSNQPQHF

j_call: TRBJ1-1
d_call: TRBD1
v_call: TRBV27
clone_size: -
cdr3_nt: TGTGCCAGCAGTCTCTTTGGACAGGGTTACACTGAAGCTTTCTTT
cdr3_aa: CASSLFGQGYTEAFF

j_call: TRBJ2-1
d_call: TRBD1
v_call: TRBV7-2
clone_size: -
cdr3_nt: TGTGCCAGCAGCTTATTTGGGACAGGGGGGAACAATGAGCAGTTCTTC
cdr3_aa: CASSLFGTGGNNEQFF

j_call: TRBJ2-2
d_call: TRBD2
v_call: TRBV6-5
clone_size: -
cdr3_nt: TGTGCCAGCAGCAAACCCGGGACTAGCGGGGAGCTGTTTTTT
cdr3_aa: CASSKPGTSGELFF

j_call: TRBJ2-5
d_call: -
v_call: TRBV6-6
clone_size: -
cdr3_nt: TGTGCCAGCAGTTACGGGCAGGGCCTTCGAGAGACCCAGTACTTC
cdr3_aa: CASSYGQGLRETQYF

j_call: TRBJ2-2
d_call: TRBD1
v_call: TRBV5-1
clone_size: few
cdr3_nt: TGCGCCAGCAGCCGGGGACAGACAAACACCGGGGAGCTGTTTTTT
cdr3_aa: CASSRGQTNTGELFF

j_call: TRBJ1-1
d_call: -
v_call: TRBV6-5
clone_size: few
cdr3_nt: TGTGCCAGCAGTTATGAAAACAGGGCTTTCTTT
cdr3_aa: CASSYENRAFF

j_call: TRBJ1-2
d_call: -
v_call: TRBV7-2
clone_size: -
cdr3_nt: TGTGCCAGCAGCTTAGCGTCGGGGGGTTACTATGGCTACACCTTC
cdr3_aa: CASSLASGGYYGYTF

j_call: TRBJ2-3
d_call: -
v_call: TRBV10-3
clone_size: -
cdr3_nt: TGTGCCATCAGTGAGGGGGGCATGGATACGCAGTATTTT
cdr3_aa: CAISEGGMDTQYF

j_call: TRBJ2-7
d_call: -
v_call: TRBV6-5
clone_size: -
cdr3_nt: TGTGCCAGCCGAGGGACGGGCCGTTGGGACTACGAGCAGTACTTC
cdr3_aa: CASRGTGRWDYEQYF

j_call: TRBJ2-1
d_call: -
v_call: TRBV11-3
clone_size: -
cdr3_nt: TGTGCCAGCAGCAGTGGTCGGGATGAGCAGTTCTTC
cdr3_aa: CASSSGRDEQFF

j_call: TRBJ1-5
d_call: -
v_call: TRBV4-2
clone_size: few
cdr3_nt: TGTGCCAGCAGCCAGGGAAGCTATCAGCCCCAGCATTTT
cdr3_aa: CASSQGSYQPQHF

j_call: TRBJ2-1
d_call: -
v_call: TRBV5-1
clone_size: -
cdr3_nt: TGCGCCAGCAGCTTGGAGGGCAGGTCCTACAATGAGCAGTTCTTC
cdr3_aa: CASSLEGRSYNEQFF

j_call: TRBJ2-3
d_call: -
v_call: TRBV6-5
clone_size: once
cdr3_nt: TGTGCCAGCAGTACAACCGCGAGCACAGATACGCAGTATTTT
cdr3_aa: CASSTTASTDTQYF

j_call: TRBJ2-5
d_call: TRBD1
v_call: TRBV6-5
clone_size: -
cdr3_nt: TGTGCCAGCAGTTCCTGGACAGGGATAGAGACCCAGTACTTC
cdr3_aa: CASSSWTGIETQYF

j_call: TRBJ2-3
d_call: -
v_call: TRBV28
clone_size: -
cdr3_nt: TGTGCCAGCAGTTCTCCGGACAGCCGCTCATTCCCAGATACGCAGTATTTT
cdr3_aa: CASSSPDSRSFPDTQYF

j_call: TRBJ1-5
d_call: -
v_call: TRBV4-2
clone_size: -
cdr3_nt: TGTGCCAGCAGCCAAGAGGAGGGTGGGGATCAGCCCCAGCATTTT
cdr3_aa: CASSQEEGGDQPQHF

j_call: TRBJ2-5
d_call: TRBD1
v_call: TRBV27
clone_size: -
cdr3_nt: TGTGCCAGCCGATACCGGGACAGGCGCCGGGAGACCCAGTACTTC
cdr3_aa: CASRYRDRRRETQYF

j_call: TRBJ1-1
d_call: -
v_call: TRBV11-2
clone_size: -
cdr3_nt: TGTGCCAGCACCCCATCGGGGGCGCGGGCCACTGAAGCTTTCTTT
cdr3_aa: CASTPSGARATEAFF

j_call: TRBJ2-2
d_call: TRBD1
v_call: TRBV5-4
clone_size: -
cdr3_nt: TGTGCCAGCAGCTGGGGACAGTTCGCGAACACCGGGGAGCTGTTTTTT
cdr3_aa: CASSWGQFANTGELFF

j_call: TRBJ2-2
d_call: TRBD2
v_call: TRBV5-1
clone_size: -
cdr3_nt: TGCGCCAGCAGCCGCGGAGGGAGGGCGGACACCGGGGAGCTGTTTTTT
cdr3_aa: CASSRGGRADTGELFF

j_call: TRBJ2-1
d_call: TRBD1
v_call: TRBV5-1
clone_size: -
cdr3_nt: TGCGCCAGCAGCTTGGGGTCCTCCGGGACAGGGGATGAGCAGTTCTTC
cdr3_aa: CASSLGSSGTGDEQFF